This TCR beta chain was found in a study of beta chain features in type 1 diabetes. Study-level findings and limits: Type 1 diabetes patients had TCRB CDR3s that were shorter (moderately but significantly so) in all four CD4+ subsets. Patients and controls would be equally affected if PCR favored shorter templates.

All of the sorted populations showed purity greater than 95%. This CDR3 is 16 amino acids long. Germline V gene data show CDR1 as SGHNT and CDR2 as YYREEE (reference sequence). Trimming pared 2 bases from V and 0 bases from J, leaving 12 bases between. This clone was seen a handful of times. Antigen unknown. Every isolated RNA sample was fully reverse transcribed, so sequencing captured expressed TCRB transcripts. Repertoires were generated with immunoSEQ multiplex PCR, while TCRdb's copy carries only in-frame clones and drops some. Of about 160,000 clones in the sample, over 9% were seen once. The V gene is TRBV5-4, the J gene TRBJ2-1, with D possibly matching TRBD2 (6 bases). The specimen was central memory CD4+ T cells from blood. This sequence originates from a man aged 25-45 years with type 1 diabetes. The CDR3 sequence is CASSFGGGGSYNEQFF. In DNA, the CDR3 is TGTGCCAGCAGCTTCGGGGGAGGAGGCTCCTACAATGAGCAGTTCTTC. Based on the CDR3 plus reference TRBV5-4 and TRBJ2-1, the full variable domain is ETGVTQSPTHLIKTRGQQVTLRCSSQSGHNTVSWYQQALGQGPQFIFQYYREEENGRGNFPPRFSGLQFPNYSSELNVNALELDDSALYLCASSFGGGGSYNEQFFGPGTRLTVL.